This T cell receptor (beta chain) emerged from a study of beta chain features in type 1 diabetes. Germline V gives CDR1 MNHNS, CDR2 SASEGT. The CDR3 is 14 amino acids. With V trimmed by 6 bases and J by 0 bases, 4 bases remained unmatched. The investigators reverse transcribed all of the isolated RNA, so they sequenced expressed TCRB transcripts. Some clones are missing from TCRdb's copy, which holds only in-frame ones; the method was immunoSEQ multiplex PCR. Counted here are roughly 140,000 clones, roughly 48% occurring once; the ten biggest clones make up 0.42%. Study-wide findings and caveats: Whatever favoring of shorter templates PCR might show would apply equally to patients and controls. Lower insertion and higher deletion counts appeared at VDJ junctions in type 1 diabetes patients.

As to this clone: No antigen is known for it. The sample has other DNA sequences that encode this CDR3 too.

The sample consisted of Tregs from blood. The clonotype was recovered from a man younger than 30 in good health. The chain couples TRBV6-1 to TRBJ2-7; 8 bases agree with TRBD1. The DNA for the CDR3 is TGTGCCAGCAGAGACAGGGGTCTCTCCTACGAGCAGTACTTC. This gives the protein CASRDRGLSYEQYF.